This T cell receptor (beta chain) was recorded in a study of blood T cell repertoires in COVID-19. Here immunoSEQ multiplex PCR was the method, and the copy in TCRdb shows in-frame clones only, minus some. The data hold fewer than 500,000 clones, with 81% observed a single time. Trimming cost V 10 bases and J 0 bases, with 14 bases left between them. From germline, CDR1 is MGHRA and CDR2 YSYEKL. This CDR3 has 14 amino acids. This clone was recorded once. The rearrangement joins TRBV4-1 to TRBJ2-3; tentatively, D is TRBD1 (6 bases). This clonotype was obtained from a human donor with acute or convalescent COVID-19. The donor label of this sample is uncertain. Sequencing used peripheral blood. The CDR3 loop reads CATGADSSTDTQYF. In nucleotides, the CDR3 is TGCGCCACTGGAGCGGACAGTAGCACAGATACGCAGTATTTT.